This TCR beta chain was retrieved from a study of cytomegalovirus exposure and HLA in healthy donors. Losses at the gene ends were 2 bases for V and 10 bases for J; bases not matched to a gene: 7. CDR3 length: 14 residues. Germline CDR1 is GTSNPN and CDR2 is SVGIG (reference sequence). Sequencing was performed with immunoSEQ multiplex PCR; in TCRdb, only in-frame clones are kept and a portion is missing. The table shows 45,000 to 65,000 clones, with roughly 89% occurring only once. Separate from the approximately 650-subject first cohort, the roughly 120-subject validation cohort was the one that the donors belonged to.

This TCR derives from a young woman in good health and CMV-seronegative. The rearrangement joins TRBV30 to TRBJ2-3, with TRBD2 identical over 12 bases. The source material was PBMCs. CDR3 loop: CAWSPLAGGHPQYF. CDR3 DNA: TGTGCCTGGAGTCCCCTAGCGGGGGGGCATCCGCAGTATTTT.